The clone carrying this TCR beta chain was found a few times. Its antigen is still unknown. This record comes from a study of OX40 agonist ivuxolimab in advanced cancers. Study as a whole: Ivuxolimab was administered intravenously to patients at 0.01 to 10 mg/kg every 2 weeks. Points from the study as a whole: CD4+ T cells averaged fewer expanded clones than CD8+ T cells.

Autoimmune disease history or systemic immunosuppression was exclusionary. Germline CDR1 is SNHLY and CDR2 is FYNNEI. This CDR3 contains 15 residues. V gave up 8 bases and J gave up 5 bases; unmatched junction bases: 10. This table comes from immunoSEQ multiplex PCR, and its TCRdb copy is limited to in-frame clones, with some not included. The repertoire holds nearly 70,000 clones, with 80% to 90% as singletons. This sequence joins TRBV2 and TRBJ2-3, with TRBD2 matching over 10 bases. Specimen: CD4+ or CD8+ T cells sorted from blood, collected in a trial of the OX40 agonist ivuxolimab. This TCR derives from an adult with an advanced solid tumor such as melanoma, head and neck, liver or kidney cancer. CDR3 DNA: TGTGCCAGCTGGGGAACTAGCGGGGAGGGAGATACGCAGTATTTT. Encoded protein: CASWGTSGEGDTQYF. Drawing the rest from reference TRBV2 and TRBJ2-3, the complete variable domain is EPEVTQTPSHQVTQMGQEVILRCVPISNHLYFYWYRQILGQKVEFLVSFYNNEISEKSEIFDDQFSVERPDGSNFTLKIRSTKLEDSAMYFCASWGTSGEGDTQYFGPGTRLTVL.